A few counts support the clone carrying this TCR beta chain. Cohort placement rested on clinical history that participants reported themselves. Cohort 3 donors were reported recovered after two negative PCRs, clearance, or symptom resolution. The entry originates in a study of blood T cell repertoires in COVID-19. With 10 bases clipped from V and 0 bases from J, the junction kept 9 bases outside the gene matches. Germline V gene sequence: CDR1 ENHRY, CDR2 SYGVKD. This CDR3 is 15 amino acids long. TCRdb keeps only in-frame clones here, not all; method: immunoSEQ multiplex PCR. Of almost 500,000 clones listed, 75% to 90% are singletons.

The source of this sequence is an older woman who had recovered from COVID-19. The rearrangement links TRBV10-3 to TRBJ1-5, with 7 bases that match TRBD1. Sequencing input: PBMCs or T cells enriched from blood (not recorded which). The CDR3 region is CATQQGTDSNQPQHF. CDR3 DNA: TGTGCCACACAACAGGGGACAGATAGCAATCAGCCCCAGCATTTT.